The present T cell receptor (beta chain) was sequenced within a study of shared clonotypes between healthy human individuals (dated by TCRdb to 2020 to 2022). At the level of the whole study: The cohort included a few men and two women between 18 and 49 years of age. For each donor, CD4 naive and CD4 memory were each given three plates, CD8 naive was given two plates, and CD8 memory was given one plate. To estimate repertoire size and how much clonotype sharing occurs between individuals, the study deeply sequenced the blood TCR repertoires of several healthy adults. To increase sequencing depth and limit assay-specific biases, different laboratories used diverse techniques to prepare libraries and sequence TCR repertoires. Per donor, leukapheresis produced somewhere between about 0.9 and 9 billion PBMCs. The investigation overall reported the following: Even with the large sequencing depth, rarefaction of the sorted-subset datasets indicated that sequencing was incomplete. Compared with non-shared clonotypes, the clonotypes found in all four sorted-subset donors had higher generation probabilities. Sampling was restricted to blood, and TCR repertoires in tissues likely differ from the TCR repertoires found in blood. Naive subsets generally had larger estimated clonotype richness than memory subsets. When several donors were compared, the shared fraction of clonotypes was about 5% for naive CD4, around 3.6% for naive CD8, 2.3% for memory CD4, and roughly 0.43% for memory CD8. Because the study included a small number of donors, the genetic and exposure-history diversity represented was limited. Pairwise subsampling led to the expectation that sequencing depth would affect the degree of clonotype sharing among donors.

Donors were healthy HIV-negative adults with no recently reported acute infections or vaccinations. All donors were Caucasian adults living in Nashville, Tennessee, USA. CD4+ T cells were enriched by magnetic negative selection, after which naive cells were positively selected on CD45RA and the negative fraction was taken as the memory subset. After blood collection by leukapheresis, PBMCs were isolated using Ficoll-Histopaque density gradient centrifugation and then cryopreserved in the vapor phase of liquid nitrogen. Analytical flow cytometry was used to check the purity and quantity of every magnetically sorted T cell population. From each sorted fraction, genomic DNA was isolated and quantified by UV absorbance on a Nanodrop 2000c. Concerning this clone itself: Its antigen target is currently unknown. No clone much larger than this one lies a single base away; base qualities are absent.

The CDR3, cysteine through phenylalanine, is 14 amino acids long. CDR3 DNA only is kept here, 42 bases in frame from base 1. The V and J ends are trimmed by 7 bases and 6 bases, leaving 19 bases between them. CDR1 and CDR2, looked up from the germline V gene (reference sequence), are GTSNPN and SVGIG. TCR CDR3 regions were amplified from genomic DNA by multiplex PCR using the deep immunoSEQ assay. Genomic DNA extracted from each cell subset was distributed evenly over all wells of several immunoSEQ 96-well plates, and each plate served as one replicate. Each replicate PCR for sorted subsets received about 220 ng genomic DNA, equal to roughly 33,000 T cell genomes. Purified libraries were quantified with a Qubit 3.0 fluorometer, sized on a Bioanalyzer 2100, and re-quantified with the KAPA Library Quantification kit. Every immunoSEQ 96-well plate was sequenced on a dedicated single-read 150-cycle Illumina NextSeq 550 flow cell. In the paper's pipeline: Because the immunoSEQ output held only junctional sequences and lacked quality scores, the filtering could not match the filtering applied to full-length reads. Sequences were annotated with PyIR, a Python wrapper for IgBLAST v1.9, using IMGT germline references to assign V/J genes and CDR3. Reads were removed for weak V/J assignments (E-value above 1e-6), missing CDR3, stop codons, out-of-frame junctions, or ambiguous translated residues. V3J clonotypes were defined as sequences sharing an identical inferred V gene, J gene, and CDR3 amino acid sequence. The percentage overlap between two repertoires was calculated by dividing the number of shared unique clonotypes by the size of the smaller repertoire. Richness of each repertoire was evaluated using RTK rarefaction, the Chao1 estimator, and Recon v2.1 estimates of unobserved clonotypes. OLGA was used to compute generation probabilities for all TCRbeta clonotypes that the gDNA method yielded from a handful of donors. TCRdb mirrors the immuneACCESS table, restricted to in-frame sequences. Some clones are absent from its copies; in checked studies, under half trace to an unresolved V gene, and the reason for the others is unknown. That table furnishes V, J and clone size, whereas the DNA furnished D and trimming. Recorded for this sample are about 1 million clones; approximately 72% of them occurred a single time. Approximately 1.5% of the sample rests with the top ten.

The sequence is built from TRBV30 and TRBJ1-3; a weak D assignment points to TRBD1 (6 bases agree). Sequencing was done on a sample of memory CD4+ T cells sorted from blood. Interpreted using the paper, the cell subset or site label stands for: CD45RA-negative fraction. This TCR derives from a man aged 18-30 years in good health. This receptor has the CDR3 CAFLTGSGSNTIYF. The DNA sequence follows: TGTGCCTTTCTTACAGGGTCAGGCTCAAACACCATATATTTT.